This T cell receptor (beta chain) derives from a study of T cell changes during pregnancy in multiple sclerosis. J was trimmed by 2 bases and V by 2 bases; bases with no gene match: 6. Germline V gene sequence: CDR1 MNHEY, CDR2 SMNVEV (reference sequence). CDR3 length: 16 amino acids. Clones were sequenced by immunoSEQ multiplex PCR, and TCRdb holds only the in-frame ones, with some missing. The repertoire holds approximately 92,000 clones, with almost 95% as singletons. This sequence originates from a female donor with multiple sclerosis, enrolled in a pregnancy study. Specimen: peripheral blood, collected in the first trimester of pregnancy. The chain is built from TRBV27 and TRBJ2-3; TRBD2 aligns across 8 bases. CDR3 coding DNA: TGTGCCAGCAGTTTAGAAGGAGCGGGAGCCACAGATACGCAGTATTTT. Protein: CASSLEGAGATDTQYF.